The 14 T cell receptor beta chains presented below share a single source sample, sequenced in a study of cytomegalovirus exposure and HLA in healthy donors. PCR amplification relied on 60 Vbeta primers (plus 13 Jbeta primers). Some clones are missing from TCRdb's copy, which holds only in-frame ones; the method was immunoSEQ multiplex PCR. This table holds approximately 150,000 clones, less than 90% found once. Sequenced: PBMCs. The receptors were sampled from a boy between 2 and 15 years old in good health and CMV-seronegative.

This rearrangement joins TRBV15 to TRBJ2-3; 10 bases are shared with TRBD2. Germline V gene data show CDR1 as LNHNV and CDR2 as YYDKDF (reference sequence). V lost 0 bases and J lost 5; bases outside the gene matches: 2. The CDR3 sequence is 15 residues long. The CDR3: CATSRDPSGGDTQYF. CDR3 coding DNA: TGTGCCACCAGCAGAGATCCTAGCGGGGGAGATACGCAGTATTTT.

The V gene is TRBV18, the J gene TRBJ1-1; D is uncertain. This CDR3 has 17 amino acids. Deletions cut 2 bases from V and 0 bases from J, with 16 bases between. CDR1 is KGHSH, CDR2 LQKENI, per germline. DNA of the CDR3: TGTGCCAGCTCACCAAGGCGGGATGTTGGGATGAACACTGAAGCTTTCTTT. Translation gives CASSPRRDVGMNTEAFF.

The chain recombines TRBV18 with TRBJ1-1; D is perhaps TRBD1 (6 bases). CDR1 KGHSH and CDR2 LQKENI come from the germline V gene. CDR3 length: 19 residues. Trimming took 3 bases from V and 0 from J, leaving 23 bases between them. The CDR3 protein is CASSPLIPTGRGMNTEAFF. CDR3 DNA: TGTGCCAGCTCACCGCTAATTCCGACAGGAAGGGGAATGAACACTGAAGCTTTCTTT. Full variable domain (outside the CDR3, taken from reference TRBV18 and TRBJ1-1): NAGVMQNPRHLVRRRGQEARLRCSPMKGHSHVYWYRQLPEEGLKFMVYLQKENIIDESGMPKERFSAEFPKEGPSILRIQQVVRGDSAAYFCASSPLIPTGRGMNTEAFFGQGTRLTVV.

The CDR3 spells CASSLLIAGGPYEQYF. In nucleotides, the CDR3 is TGTGCCAGCAGTTTATTGATAGCGGGAGGACCCTACGAGCAGTACTTC. This chain joins TRBV27 and TRBJ2-7, with 10 bases fitting TRBD2. CDR3 length: 16 residues. V shed 1 base, J shed 2 bases, and the junction held 5 bases outside the gene matches. CDR1 is MNHEY, CDR2 SMNVEV, per germline (reference sequence).

The gene calls are TRBV6-1 and TRBJ1-5; D call uncertain. Trimming left V 4 bases short and J 0 bases short, with 10 bases between. The V gene's germline CDR1 is MNHNS and CDR2 SASEGT. The CDR3 runs to 15 residues. The CDR3 DNA reads TGTGCCAGCAGTGGCGAAAGACATAGCAATCAGCCCCAGCATTTT. Amino acids: CASSGERHSNQPQHF.

This rearrangement joins TRBV28 to TRBJ2-7; the D gene is possibly TRBD1 (5 bases). The V and J ends lost 2 bases and 4 bases respectively, with 21 bases between them. The CDR3 is 17 amino acids. Germline assignment: CDR1 MDHEN and CDR2 SYDVKM. The CDR3 here is CASSLQTGRGPQYEQYF. The CDR3 bases are TGTGCCAGCAGTTTACAAACAGGACGAGGCCCCCAATACGAGCAGTACTTC. Full variable domain (remainder filled in from reference TRBV28 and TRBJ2-7): DVKVTQSSRYLVKRTGEKVFLECVQDMDHENMFWYRQDPGLGLRLIYFSYDVKMKEKGDIPEGYSVSREKKERFSLILESASTNQTSMYLCASSLQTGRGPQYEQYFGPGTRLTVT.

The chain links TRBV11-2 to TRBJ2-7; the D gene is possibly TRBD2 (5 bases). CDR3 length equals 15 residues. Germline V gives CDR1 SGHAT, CDR2 FQNNGV. The V end was cut by 5 bases, the J end by 0 bases, with 14 bases between. For the CDR3, the DNA is TGTGCCAGCAGCGGATACGGGGTAAGCTCCTACGAGCAGTACTTC. Residues: CASSGYGVSSYEQYF.

The V gene is TRBV11-2, the J gene TRBJ1-5; D is unclear. This CDR3 spans 15 amino acids. V lost 5 bases, J lost 4 bases, and 15 bases lay in between. Germline V lookup: CDR1 SGHAT, CDR2 FQNNGV. CDR3 sequence: CASSLAPEGNQPQHF. Written as DNA, the CDR3 is TGTGCCAGCAGCCTAGCACCGGAGGGTAATCAGCCCCAGCATTTT.

The V call is TRBV2, the J call TRBJ2-7; tentatively, D is TRBD2 (6 bases). This CDR3 spans 14 amino acids. With 5 bases removed from V and 2 bases from J, the gap between germline ends came to 13 bases. Germline V gene lookup returns CDR1 SNHLY and CDR2 FYNNEI. The CDR3 DNA reads TGTGCCAGCAGTAGGGACTTTACAACCTACGAGCAGTACTTC. Protein sequence: CASSRDFTTYEQYF.

The CDR3: CASSSAGGAWQETQYF. The CDR3 DNA sequence: TGTGCCAGCAGTTCCGCAGGGGGCGCGTGGCAAGAGACCCAGTACTTC. The rearrangement links TRBV6-5 to TRBJ2-5; 8 bases are shared with TRBD1. Trimming at V came to 4 bases and at J to 2 bases, leaving 9 bases not matched to a gene. The CDR3 contains 16 residues. Germline CDR1 is MNHEY and CDR2 is SVGAGI.

The gene calls are TRBV9 and TRBJ2-2; D is ambiguous. V shed 7 bases and J shed 3 bases, with 10 bases lying between them. The length of the CDR3 is 13 residues. Germline V CDR1 and CDR2: SGDLS, YYNGEE. For the CDR3, the DNA is TGTGCCAGCTCAGAGGCCCACACCGGGGAGCTGTTTTTT. Translating it yields CASSEAHTGELFF.

The V call is TRBV7-9, the J call TRBJ1-2; weak D call: TRBD1 (6 bases). The CDR3 has 12 amino acids. The germline V gene encodes CDR1 SEHNR and CDR2 FQNEAQ (reference sequence). Deletions cut 10 bases from V and 8 bases from J, with 17 bases between. In DNA form, the CDR3 reads TGTGCCATCGGGGGGCTCCTGAGGGGCTACACCTTC. Translating it yields CAIGGLLRGYTF.

CDR3 sequence (DNA): TGTGCCAGCAGGCGTAGCCTCGAAGCTTTCTTT. It is translated as CASRRSLEAFF. V and J are TRBV6-6 and TRBJ1-1, with D unresolved. The CDR3 covers 11 residues. V dropped 6 bases and J dropped 8 bases, with 10 bases sitting between them. Germline CDR1 is MNHNY and CDR2 is SVGAGI (reference sequence).

The genes are TRBV4-3 and TRBJ2-1, with 11 bases matching TRBD2. CDR1 LGHNA and CDR2 YSLEER come from the germline V gene. The CDR3 length is 17 residues. The ends lost 1 base at V and 8 bases at J; junction bases unmatched: 10. In DNA, the CDR3 is TGCGCCAGCAGCCAAGGTAAAACTAGCGGGAGTATCTATGAGCAGTTCTTC. This gives the protein CASSQGKTSGSIYEQFF.